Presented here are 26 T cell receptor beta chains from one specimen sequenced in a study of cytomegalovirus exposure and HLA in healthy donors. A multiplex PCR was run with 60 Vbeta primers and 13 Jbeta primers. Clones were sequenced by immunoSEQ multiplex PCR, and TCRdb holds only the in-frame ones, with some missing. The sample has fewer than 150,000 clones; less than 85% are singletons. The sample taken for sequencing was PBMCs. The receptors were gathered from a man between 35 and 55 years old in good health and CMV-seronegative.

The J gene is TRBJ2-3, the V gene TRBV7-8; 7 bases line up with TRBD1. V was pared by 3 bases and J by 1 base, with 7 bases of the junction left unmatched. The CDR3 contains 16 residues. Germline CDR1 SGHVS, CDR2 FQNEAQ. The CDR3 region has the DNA TGTGCCAGCAGCTTTGTACAGGGGATTGGCACAGATACGCAGTATTTT. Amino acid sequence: CASSFVQGIGTDTQYF.

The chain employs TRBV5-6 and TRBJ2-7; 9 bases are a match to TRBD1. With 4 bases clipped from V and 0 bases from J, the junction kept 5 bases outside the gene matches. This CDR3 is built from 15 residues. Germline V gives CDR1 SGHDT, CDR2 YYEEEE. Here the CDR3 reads CASSPGTGFSYEQYF. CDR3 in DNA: TGTGCCAGCAGCCCCGGGACAGGGTTCTCCTACGAGCAGTACTTC. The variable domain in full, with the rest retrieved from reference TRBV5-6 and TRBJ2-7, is DAGVTQSPTHLIKTRGQQVTLRCSPKSGHDTVSWYQQALGQGPQFIFQYYEEEERQRGNFPDRFSGHQFPNYSSELNVNALLLGDSALYLCASSPGTGFSYEQYFGPGTRLTVT.

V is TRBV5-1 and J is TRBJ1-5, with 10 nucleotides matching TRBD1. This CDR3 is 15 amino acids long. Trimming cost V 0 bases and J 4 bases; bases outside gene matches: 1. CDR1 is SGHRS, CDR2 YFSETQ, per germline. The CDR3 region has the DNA TGCGCCAGCAGCTTGGGGGACAGGGGTAATCAGCCCCAGCATTTT. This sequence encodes CASSLGDRGNQPQHF.

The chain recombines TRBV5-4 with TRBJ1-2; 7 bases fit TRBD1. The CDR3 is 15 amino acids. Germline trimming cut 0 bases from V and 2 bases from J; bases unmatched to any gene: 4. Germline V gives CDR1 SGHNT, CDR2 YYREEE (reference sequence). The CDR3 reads CASSLAAGQNYGYTF. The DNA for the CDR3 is TGTGCCAGCAGCTTGGCCGCGGGACAGAACTATGGCTACACCTTC.

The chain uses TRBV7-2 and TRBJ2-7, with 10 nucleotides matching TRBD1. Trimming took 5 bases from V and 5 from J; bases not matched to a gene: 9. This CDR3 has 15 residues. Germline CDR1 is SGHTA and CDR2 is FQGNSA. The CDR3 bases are TGTGCCAGCAGCCTCCGACAGGGGGCGCGGAACGAGCAGTACTTC. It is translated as CASSLRQGARNEQYF.

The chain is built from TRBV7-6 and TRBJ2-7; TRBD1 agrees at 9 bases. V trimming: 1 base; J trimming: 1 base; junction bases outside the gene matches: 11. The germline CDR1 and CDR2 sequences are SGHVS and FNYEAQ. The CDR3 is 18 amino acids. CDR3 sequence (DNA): TGTGCCAGCAGCTTAGTCCCATGGGGGGACAGGGCGTCCTACGAGCAGTACTTC. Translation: CASSLVPWGDRASYEQYF.

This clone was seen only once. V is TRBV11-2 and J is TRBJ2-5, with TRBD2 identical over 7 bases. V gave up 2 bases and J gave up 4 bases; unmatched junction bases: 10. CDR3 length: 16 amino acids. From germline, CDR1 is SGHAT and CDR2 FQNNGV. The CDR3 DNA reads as TGTGCCAGCAGCTTAACCGGGCCGGGAGGCCTAGAGACCCAGTACTTC. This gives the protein CASSLTGPGGLETQYF.

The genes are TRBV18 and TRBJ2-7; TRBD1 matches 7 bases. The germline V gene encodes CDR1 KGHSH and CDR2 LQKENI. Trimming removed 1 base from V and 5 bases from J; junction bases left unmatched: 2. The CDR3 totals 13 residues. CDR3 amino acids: CASSPLTGDEQYF. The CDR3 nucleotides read TGTGCCAGCTCACCACTCACAGGGGACGAGCAGTACTTC.

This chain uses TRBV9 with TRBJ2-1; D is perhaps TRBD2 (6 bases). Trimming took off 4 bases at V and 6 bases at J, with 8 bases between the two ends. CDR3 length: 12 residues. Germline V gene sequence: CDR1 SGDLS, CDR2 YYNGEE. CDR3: CASSTSFNEQFF. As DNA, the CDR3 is TGTGCCAGCAGCACTAGCTTCAATGAGCAGTTCTTC.

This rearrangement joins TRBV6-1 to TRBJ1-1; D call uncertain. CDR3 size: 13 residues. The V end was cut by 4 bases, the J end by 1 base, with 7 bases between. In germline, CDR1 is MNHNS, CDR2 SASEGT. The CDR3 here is CASSVSQNTEAFF. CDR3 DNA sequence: TGTGCCAGCAGTGTGAGTCAGAACACTGAAGCTTTCTTT.

This CDR3 is CASSVTSGRAYEQYF. Written as DNA, the CDR3 is TGTGCCAGCAGTGTGACTAGCGGGAGGGCCTACGAGCAGTACTTC. The gene calls are TRBV28 and TRBJ2-7; TRBD2 matches 14 bases. Germline V gene sequence: CDR1 MDHEN, CDR2 SYDVKM. The CDR3 loop spans 15 amino acids. The V gene end was trimmed by 5 bases and the J gene end by 2 bases; junction bases not matched to a gene: 2. The variable domain in full, with the rest retrieved from reference TRBV28 and TRBJ2-7, is DVKVTQSSRYLVKRTGEKVFLECVQDMDHENMFWYRQDPGLGLRLIYFSYDVKMKEKGDIPEGYSVSREKKERFSLILESASTNQTSMYLCASSVTSGRAYEQYFGPGTRLTVT.

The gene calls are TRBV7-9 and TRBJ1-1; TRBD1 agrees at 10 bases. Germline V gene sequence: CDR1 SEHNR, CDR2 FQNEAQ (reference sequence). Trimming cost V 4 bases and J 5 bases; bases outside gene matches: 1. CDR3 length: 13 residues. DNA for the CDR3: TGTGCCAGCAGCTGGGACAGGGGAACTGAAGCTTTCTTT. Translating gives CASSWDRGTEAFF.

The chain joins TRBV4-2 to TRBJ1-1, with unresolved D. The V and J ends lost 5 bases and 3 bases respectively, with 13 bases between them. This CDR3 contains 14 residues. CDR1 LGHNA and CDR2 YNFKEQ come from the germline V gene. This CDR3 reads CASSYLRSDTEAFF. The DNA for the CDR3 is TGTGCCAGCAGCTACCTGAGGTCCGACACTGAAGCTTTCTTT.

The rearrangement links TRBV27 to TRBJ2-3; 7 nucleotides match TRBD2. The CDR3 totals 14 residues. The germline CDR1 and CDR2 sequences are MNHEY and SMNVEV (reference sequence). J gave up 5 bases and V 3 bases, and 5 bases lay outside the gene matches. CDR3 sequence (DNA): TGTGCCAGCAGTTTGGCGGGAGCCTTAGATACGCAGTATTTT. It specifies CASSLAGALDTQYF.

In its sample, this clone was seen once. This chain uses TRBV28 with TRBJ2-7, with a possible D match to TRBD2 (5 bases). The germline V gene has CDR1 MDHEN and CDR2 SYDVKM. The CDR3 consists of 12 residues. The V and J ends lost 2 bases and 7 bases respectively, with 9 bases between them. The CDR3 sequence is CASSLNSGEQYF. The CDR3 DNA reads TGTGCCAGCAGTTTAAACTCGGGGGAGCAGTACTTC.

CDR3 nucleotides: TGTGCCAGCAGCGAGGAGGCCGGACAGGGGACGGGCACTGAAGCTTTCTTT. Its protein product is CASSEEAGQGTGTEAFF. V is TRBV5-4 and J is TRBJ1-1; 9 bases align to TRBD1. After removal of 4 bases from V and 4 bases from J, the junction contained 14 bases not matched to a gene. The CDR3 totals 17 residues. From germline, CDR1 is SGHNT and CDR2 YYREEE (reference sequence).

CDR3 DNA sequence: TGTGCCAGCACTCTCCGGGGTTTGGAGGACAGTGAAGCTTTCTTT. This codes for CASTLRGLEDSEAFF. V is TRBV27 and J is TRBJ1-1, with D possibly being TRBD1 (6 bases). This CDR3 contains 15 residues. Germline loops: CDR1 MNHEY, CDR2 SMNVEV (reference sequence). V lost 7 bases to trimming and J lost 7 bases, with 22 bases between them.

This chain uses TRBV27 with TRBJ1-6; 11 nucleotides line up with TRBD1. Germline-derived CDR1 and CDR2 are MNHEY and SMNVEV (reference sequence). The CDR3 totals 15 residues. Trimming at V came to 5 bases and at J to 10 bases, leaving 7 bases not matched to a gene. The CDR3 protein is CASSTGTGGDSPLHF. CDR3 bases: TGTGCCAGCAGTACCGGGACAGGGGGGGACTCACCCCTCCACTTT.

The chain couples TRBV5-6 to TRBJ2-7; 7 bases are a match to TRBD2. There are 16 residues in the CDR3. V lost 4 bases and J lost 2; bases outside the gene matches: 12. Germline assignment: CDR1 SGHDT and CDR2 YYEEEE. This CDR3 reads CASSREVSVWPYEQYF. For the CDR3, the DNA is TGTGCCAGCAGCCGGGAGGTTTCGGTCTGGCCCTACGAGCAGTACTTC.

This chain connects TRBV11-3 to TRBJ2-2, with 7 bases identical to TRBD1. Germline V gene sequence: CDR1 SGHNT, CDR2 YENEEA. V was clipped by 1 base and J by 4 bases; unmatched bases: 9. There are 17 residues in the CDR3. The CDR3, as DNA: TGTGCCAGCAGCTTAGCCTCTTTAGGGACAGCCACCGGGGAGCTGTTTTTT. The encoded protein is CASSLASLGTATGELFF. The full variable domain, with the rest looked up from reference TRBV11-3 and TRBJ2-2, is EAGVVQSPRYKIIEKKQPVAFWCNPISGHNTLYWYLQNLGQGPELLIRYENEEAVDDSQLPKDRFSAERLKGVDSTLKIQPAELGDSAVYLCASSLASLGTATGELFFGEGSRLTVL.

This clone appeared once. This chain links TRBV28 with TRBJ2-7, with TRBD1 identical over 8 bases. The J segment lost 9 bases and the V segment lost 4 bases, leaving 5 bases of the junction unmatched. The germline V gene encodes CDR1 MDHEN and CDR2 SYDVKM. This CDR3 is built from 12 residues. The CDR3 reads CASSSGGPLQYF. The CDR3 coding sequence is TGTGCCAGCAGTTCAGGGGGCCCGTTGCAGTACTTC.

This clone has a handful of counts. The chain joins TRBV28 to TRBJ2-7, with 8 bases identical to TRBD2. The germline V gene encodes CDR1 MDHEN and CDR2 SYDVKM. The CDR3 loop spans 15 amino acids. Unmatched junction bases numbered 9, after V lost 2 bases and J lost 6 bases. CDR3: CASSLTPLAGLEQYF. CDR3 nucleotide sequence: TGTGCCAGCAGTTTAACCCCGCTAGCGGGTCTCGAGCAGTACTTC.

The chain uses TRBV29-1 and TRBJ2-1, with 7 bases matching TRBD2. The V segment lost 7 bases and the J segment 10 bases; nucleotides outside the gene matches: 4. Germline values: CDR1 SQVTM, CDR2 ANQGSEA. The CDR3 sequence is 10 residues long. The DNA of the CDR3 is TGCAGCGGGGGGGGTTTGGAGCAGTTCTTC. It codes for CSGGGLEQFF.

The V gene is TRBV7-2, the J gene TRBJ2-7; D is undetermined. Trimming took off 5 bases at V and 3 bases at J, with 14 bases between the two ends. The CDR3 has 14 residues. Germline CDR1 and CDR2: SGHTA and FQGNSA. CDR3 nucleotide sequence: TGTGCCAGCAGCCCCGGAGCGTCAAACTACGAGCAGTACTTC. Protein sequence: CASSPGASNYEQYF.

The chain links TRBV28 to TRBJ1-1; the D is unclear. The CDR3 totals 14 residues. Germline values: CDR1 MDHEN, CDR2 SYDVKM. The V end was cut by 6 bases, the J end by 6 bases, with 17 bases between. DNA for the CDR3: TGTGCCAGCAGGCCCGGAGGGAGCGAGGCTGAAGCTTTCTTT. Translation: CASRPGGSEAEAFF.

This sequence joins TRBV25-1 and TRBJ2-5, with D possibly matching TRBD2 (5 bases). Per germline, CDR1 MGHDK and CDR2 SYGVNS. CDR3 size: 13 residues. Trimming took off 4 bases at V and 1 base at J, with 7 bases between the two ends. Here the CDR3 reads CASSARVQETQYF. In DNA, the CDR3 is TGTGCCAGCAGTGCGCGGGTCCAAGAGACCCAGTACTTC. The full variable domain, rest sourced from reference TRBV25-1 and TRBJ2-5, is EADIYQTPRYLVIGTGKKITLECSQTMGHDKMYWYQQDPGMELHLIHYSYGVNSTEKGDLSSESTVSRIRTEHFPLTLESARPSHTSQYLCASSARVQETQYFGPGTRLLVL.